A single sample gave rise to the 29 T cell receptor beta chains below, sequenced in a study of blood T cell repertoires in COVID-19. Sequencing was performed with immunoSEQ multiplex PCR; in TCRdb, only in-frame clones are kept and a portion is missing. The repertoire includes 200,000 to 250,000 clones, around 90% of them detected once, and less than 8% sits in the top ten. The sequencing sample was made of PBMCs or T cells enriched from blood (not recorded which). These receptors were collected from a young man in a cohort exposed to, infected with or recovered from COVID-19 (not recorded which).

The rearrangement joins TRBV5-1 to TRBJ1-1; 8 nucleotides agree with TRBD1. The germline V gene encodes CDR1 SGHRS and CDR2 YFSETQ. V lost 1 base to trimming and J lost 5 bases; unmatched junction nucleotides: 4. This CDR3 spans 14 amino acids. As DNA, the CDR3 is TGCGCCAGCAGCTTGCAGGGGGCTGGAACTGAAGCTTTCTTT. Protein: CASSLQGAGTEAFF.

The J gene is TRBJ2-1, the V gene TRBV27; TRBD2 agrees at 10 bases. The CDR3 has 17 amino acids. The V and J ends lost 6 bases and 10 bases, in that order; junction bases with no gene match: 18. Germline values: CDR1 MNHEY, CDR2 SMNVEV (reference sequence). This CDR3 reads CASRKFRASGSFLEQFF. The CDR3 region has the DNA TGTGCCAGCAGGAAGTTTAGGGCTAGCGGGAGTTTCCTGGAGCAGTTCTTC.

J is TRBJ2-3 and V is TRBV7-8; TRBD2 matches 10 bases. The CDR3 has 17 amino acids. The germline gives CDR1 SGHVS, CDR2 FQNEAQ. V lost 5 bases and J lost 8; bases outside the gene matches: 16. In nucleotides, the CDR3 is TGTGCCAGCAGCCCCCTGGGGGCAGCGGGAGGGCCAGGTACGCAGTATTTT. This gives the protein CASSPLGAAGGPGTQYF.

The chain recombines TRBV15 with TRBJ2-2, with 7 bases matching TRBD2. This CDR3 contains 17 residues. Germline CDR1 LNHNV, CDR2 YYDKDF (reference sequence). Losses at the gene ends were 0 bases for V and 4 bases for J; bases not matched to a gene: 8. The CDR3 coding sequence is TGTGCCACCAGCAGAGATCGGGGAGGGGCCTCCACCGGGGAGCTGTTTTTT. Translation gives CATSRDRGGASTGELFF.

J is TRBJ1-2 and V is TRBV2; 8 nucleotides align to TRBD1. After removal of 7 bases from V and 3 bases from J, the junction contained 7 bases not matched to a gene. CDR3 size: 14 residues. Germline CDR1 reads SNHLY; CDR2 reads FYNNEI. CDR3 nucleotide sequence: TGTGCCAGCACTATGACAGGGGCGCACTATGGCTACACCTTC. Its protein is CASTMTGAHYGYTF.

The chain couples TRBV6-5 to TRBJ1-6, with a weak D call TRBD1 (5 bases). The germline gives CDR1 MNHEY, CDR2 SVGAGI. CDR3 length equals 14 residues. V was clipped by 6 bases and J by 10 bases, with 16 bases between them. DNA for the CDR3: TGTGCCAGCAGCATCGACAGAATTGGGTCACCCCTCCACTTT. Translated, it gives CASSIDRIGSPLHF.

The chain is built from TRBV6-4 and TRBJ2-1, with 12 bases lining up with TRBD2. Germline V gene lookup returns CDR1 MRHNA and CDR2 SNTAGT. The CDR3 contains 20 residues. V was pared by 0 bases and J by 0 bases, with 9 bases of the junction left unmatched. CDR3: CASSDSNLAGGPSSYNEQFF. The CDR3 coding sequence is TGTGCCAGCAGTGACTCGAATCTAGCGGGAGGGCCTTCCTCCTACAATGAGCAGTTCTTC.

The chain combines TRBV6-1 with TRBJ2-7; 10 bases map to TRBD2. Germline assignment: CDR1 MNHNS and CDR2 SASEGT. This CDR3 comprises 16 residues. J lost 3 bases, V lost 0 bases, and 5 bases had no gene match. The CDR3 DNA is TGTGCCAGCAGTGAAGCAGGGGTAGCGGGGGGCTACGAGCAGTACTTC. It encodes CASSEAGVAGGYEQYF.

Only one count was recorded for this clone. The J gene is TRBJ2-3, the V gene TRBV6-1; 9 bases line up with TRBD1. The CDR3 loop spans 15 amino acids. CDR1 is MNHNS and CDR2 is SASEGT in the germline V gene. With V trimmed by 3 bases and J by 6 bases, 7 bases remained unmatched. The CDR3 nucleotides read TGTGCCAGCAGTGATACAGGGGGCACGTATGATACGCAGTATTTT. Translation gives CASSDTGGTYDTQYF.

This clone appeared once. The V and J genes are TRBV13 and TRBJ2-2; TRBD2 is a possible D gene (6 bases). Germline CDR1 reads PRHDT; CDR2 reads FYEKMQ (reference sequence). V dropped 2 bases and J dropped 7 bases, with 17 bases sitting between them. The CDR3 extends over 16 amino acids. The chain's CDR3 is CASSLIKEGPDGELFF. The DNA for the CDR3 is TGTGCCAGCAGCTTAATTAAGGAGGGCCCGGACGGGGAGCTGTTTTTT.

The V call is TRBV6-6, the J call TRBJ1-5; D gene ambiguous. Germline lookup yields CDR1 MNHNY and CDR2 SVGAGI (reference sequence). Trimming removed 2 bases at V and 9 bases at J, with 11 bases between. The CDR3 runs 13 residues. The CDR3 coding sequence is TGTGCCAGCAGTTACGAAGGCCTAGGGCCCCAGCATTTT. Its protein product is CASSYEGLGPQHF.

This clone was seen a single time. This chain connects TRBV7-2 to TRBJ2-7, with TRBD2 matching 9 bases. Germline values: CDR1 SGHTA, CDR2 FQGNSA. With V trimmed by 2 bases and J by 5 bases, 7 bases remained unmatched. The CDR3 consists of 15 residues. CDR3 sequence: CASSLSDAGGDEQYF. The CDR3 DNA reads TGTGCCAGCAGCTTAAGCGATGCGGGAGGGGACGAGCAGTACTTC. Full variable domain (remainder filled in from reference TRBV7-2 and TRBJ2-7): GAGVSQSPSNKVTEKGKDVELRCDPISGHTALYWYRQSLGQGLEFLIYFQGNSAPDKSGLPSDRFSAERTGGSVSTLTIQRTQQEDSAVYLCASSLSDAGGDEQYFGPGTRLTVT.

The rearrangement links TRBV4-2 to TRBJ1-4, with D tentatively TRBD1 (6 bases). Germline loops: CDR1 LGHNA, CDR2 YNFKEQ. Trimming shortened V by 2 bases and J by 0 bases, and 10 bases separated the two germline ends. This CDR3 has 16 amino acids. Here the CDR3 reads CASSQSGGSTNEKLFF. The CDR3 DNA is TGTGCCAGCAGCCAATCGGGGGGCTCAACTAATGAAAAACTGTTTTTT.

The rearrangement joins TRBV7-6 to TRBJ1-4; no clear D gene. CDR1 and CDR2 from the germline V gene are SGHVS and FNYEAQ. The CDR3 extends over 15 amino acids. Between the trimmed V and J ends, which lost 5 bases and 3 bases, there was a span of 13 bases. The CDR3 loop is CASSGLWGPNEKLFF. In DNA form, the CDR3 reads TGTGCCAGCAGCGGACTCTGGGGTCCTAATGAAAAACTGTTTTTT. The whole variable domain, filled in from reference TRBV7-6 and TRBJ1-4, reads GAGVSQSPRYKVTKRGQDVALRCDPISGHVSLYWYRQALGQGPEFLTYFNYEAQQDKSGLPNDRFSAERPEGSISTLTIQRTEQRDSAMYRCASSGLWGPNEKLFFGSGTQLSVL.

The rearrangement uses TRBV5-1 and TRBJ2-7, with D perhaps matching TRBD1 (6 bases). V gave up 3 bases and J gave up 4 bases, with 20 bases separating them. The CDR3 has 16 amino acids. The germline V gene has CDR1 SGHRS and CDR2 YFSETQ. The CDR3 sequence: CASSSRGRGPEYEQYF. The CDR3 nucleotides read TGCGCCAGCAGCTCGAGGGGCAGGGGTCCCGAGTACGAGCAGTACTTC.

This chain joins TRBV7-3 and TRBJ2-2; 12 nucleotides line up with TRBD2. J gave up 4 bases and V 4 bases, and 10 bases lay outside the gene matches. The germline V gene has CDR1 SGHTA and CDR2 FQGTGA. The CDR3 loop spans 18 amino acids. The CDR3 here is CASSSRGASGRGTGELFF. CDR3 nucleotides: TGTGCCAGCAGCTCCCGGGGCGCTAGCGGGAGGGGCACCGGGGAGCTGTTTTTT.

The genes are TRBV27 and TRBJ2-1; TRBD2 aligns across 7 bases. CDR1 is MNHEY, CDR2 SMNVEV, per germline (reference sequence). The CDR3 has 16 residues. V shed 6 bases and J 0 bases; nucleotides not matched to a gene: 8. CDR3 region: CASRTIAGSSYNEQFF. The CDR3 bases are TGTGCCAGCAGAACAATAGCGGGTTCCTCCTACAATGAGCAGTTCTTC.

The V and J genes are TRBV3-1 (or the pseudogene TRBV3-2) and TRBJ2-7; 9 positions agree with TRBD2. The CDR3 has 17 amino acids. From germline, CDR1 is LGHDT and CDR2 YNNKEL (reference sequence). Unmatched junction bases numbered 9, after V lost 3 bases and J lost 0 bases. The CDR3: CASSQPGLAQTSYEQYF. The CDR3, as DNA: TGTGCCAGCAGCCAGCCGGGACTAGCTCAAACCTCCTACGAGCAGTACTTC.

The V and J genes are TRBV9 and TRBJ1-2; tentative D call: TRBD1 (6 bases). This CDR3 is 16 amino acids long. CDR1 and CDR2 from the germline V gene are SGDLS and YYNGEE. Trimming removed 0 bases at V and 6 bases at J, with 18 bases between. The CDR3 coding sequence is TGTGCCAGCAGCGTAGCTCAGGGGTCACAACAGGATGGCTACACCTTC. Amino acids: CASSVAQGSQQDGYTF.

This clone was seen only a few times. V is TRBV28 and J is TRBJ1-4; unclear D gene. Germline V gene lookup returns CDR1 MDHEN and CDR2 SYDVKM. V was cut by 2 bases and J by 4 bases, with 8 bases left in between. This CDR3 is 14 amino acids long. The CDR3 bases are TGTGCCAGCAGTTTAATGGGCAGTAATGAAAAACTGTTTTTT. Protein sequence: CASSLMGSNEKLFF.

Concerning this clone: Within the sample, other DNA sequences also encode this same CDR3. The chain has TRBV3-1 (or the pseudogene TRBV3-2) and TRBJ2-3; 10 bases align to TRBD2. Per the germline V gene, CDR1 is LGHDT and CDR2 is YNNKEL (reference sequence). Trimming at V came to 4 bases and at J to 12 bases, leaving 7 bases not matched to a gene. This CDR3 is built from 13 residues. The CDR3: CASSLTSGTTQYF. In DNA, the CDR3 is TGTGCCAGCAGCCTTACTAGCGGGACTACACAGTATTTT.

The V gene is TRBV19, the J gene TRBJ2-7; possibly TRBD1 for D (6 bases). V gave up 7 bases and J gave up 4 bases, with 20 bases separating them. This CDR3 comprises 15 residues. Germline V gene lookup returns CDR1 LNHDA and CDR2 SQIVND (reference sequence). CDR3 sequence (DNA): TGTGCCAGTATGCTTTCTGGTAGGGGGATGTACGAGCAGTACTTC. It yields the protein CASMLSGRGMYEQYF.

This sequence joins TRBV7-3 and TRBJ2-7, with D possibly matching TRBD1 (5 bases). Germline CDR1 SGHTA, CDR2 FQGTGA. CDR3 size: 13 residues. With 3 bases removed from V and 6 bases from J, the gap between germline ends came to 12 bases. CDR3 protein: CASSFDSRGEQYF. DNA for the CDR3: TGTGCCAGCAGCTTCGACAGCCGAGGCGAGCAGTACTTC.

The chain is built from TRBV9 and TRBJ2-7; tentatively, D is TRBD1 (5 bases). Trimming shortened V by 4 bases and J by 0 bases, and 14 bases separated the two germline ends. The CDR3 runs to 15 residues. CDR1 and CDR2 from the germline V gene are SGDLS and YYNGEE. The CDR3 DNA is TGTGCCAGCAGCCCCCACAGGCAGAGCTCCTACGAGCAGTACTTC. It is translated as CASSPHRQSSYEQYF.

The DNA for the CDR3 is TGTGCCAGAAGCAGGGGACCGGGACAGGGGTGTAGTCACACCATATATTTT. As protein: CARSRGPGQGCSHTIYF. The rearrangement uses TRBV5-3 and TRBJ1-3; TRBD1 aligns across 10 bases. TRBV5-3 falls under the ORF class, with uncertain function. This CDR3 is built from 17 residues. J gave up 8 bases and V 4 bases, and 15 bases lay outside the gene matches.

Points on this clone: This sample also contains other DNA sequences that code for the same CDR3. The chain has TRBV9 and TRBJ2-1, with 7 positions matching TRBD2. The junction had 4 bases not matched to a gene; V was cut back by 0 bases and J by 4 bases. This CDR3 is 15 amino acids long. The germline V gene encodes CDR1 SGDLS and CDR2 YYNGEE. CDR3 protein: CASSVGLAEYNEQFF. The CDR3 DNA reads TGTGCCAGCAGCGTAGGACTAGCCGAGTACAATGAGCAGTTCTTC.

The chain joins TRBV7-3 to TRBJ1-1, with a weak D call TRBD1 (6 bases). The CDR3 runs to 13 residues. The germline V and J ends were trimmed by 5 bases and 1 base, with 8 bases remaining between them. Per the germline V gene, CDR1 is SGHTA and CDR2 is FQGTGA. The CDR3 protein is CASSQQGNTEAFF. The CDR3 nucleotides are TGTGCCAGCAGCCAACAGGGGAACACTGAAGCTTTCTTT.

The chain recombines TRBV27 with TRBJ2-7; D remains unclear. Germline V CDR1 and CDR2: MNHEY, SMNVEV (reference sequence). Trimming pared 2 bases from V and 3 bases from J, leaving 14 bases between. The length of the CDR3 is 15 residues. The CDR3 region is CASSLAPPLRYEQYF. CDR3 coding DNA: TGTGCCAGCAGTTTAGCCCCTCCGCTACGCTACGAGCAGTACTTC.

The genes are TRBV6-5 and TRBJ2-2; 9 bases align to TRBD2. CDR3 length: 15 residues. The V gene end was trimmed by 2 bases and the J gene end by 6 bases; junction bases not matched to a gene: 4. Germline loops: CDR1 MNHEY, CDR2 SVGAGI. CDR3 sequence: CASSYAAGGPGELFF. The CDR3 bases are TGTGCCAGCAGTTACGCTGCGGGAGGGCCCGGGGAGCTGTTTTTT.